The TCR beta chain described here comes from a study of blood T cell repertoires in COVID-19. Across the study: T cells, B-cell-depleted T cells, or PBMCs provided the cDNA or gDNA that served as material.

Generated by immunoSEQ multiplex PCR, the TCRdb table keeps only in-frame clones and is missing some. The sample lists about 110,000 clones, approximately 80% occurring once. Germline loops: CDR1 MNHEY, CDR2 SVGEGT. The germline V and J ends were trimmed by 6 bases and 6 bases, with 11 bases remaining between them. This CDR3 has 13 amino acids. This clonotype originated in an older woman with acute or convalescent COVID-19. J is TRBJ2-2 and V is TRBV6-2 or TRBV6-3, with D possibly being TRBD1 (5 bases). The sample comprised peripheral blood. The CDR3 is CASSPQVAGELFF. The CDR3 nucleotides read TGTGCCAGCAGCCCACAGGTGGCCGGGGAGCTGTTTTTT.